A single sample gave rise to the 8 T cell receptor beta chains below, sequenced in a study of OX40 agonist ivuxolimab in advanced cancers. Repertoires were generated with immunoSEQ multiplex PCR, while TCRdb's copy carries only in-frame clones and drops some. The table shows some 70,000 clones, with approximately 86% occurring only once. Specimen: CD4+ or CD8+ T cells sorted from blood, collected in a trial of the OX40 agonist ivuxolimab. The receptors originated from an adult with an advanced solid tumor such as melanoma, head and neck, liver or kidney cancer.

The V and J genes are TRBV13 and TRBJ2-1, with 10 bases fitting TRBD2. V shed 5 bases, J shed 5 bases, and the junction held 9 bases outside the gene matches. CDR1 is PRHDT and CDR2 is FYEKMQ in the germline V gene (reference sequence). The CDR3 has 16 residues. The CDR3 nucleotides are TGTGCCAGCAGCGAACTAGCGGGACCCGTGGACAATGAGCAGTTCTTC. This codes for CASSELAGPVDNEQFF.

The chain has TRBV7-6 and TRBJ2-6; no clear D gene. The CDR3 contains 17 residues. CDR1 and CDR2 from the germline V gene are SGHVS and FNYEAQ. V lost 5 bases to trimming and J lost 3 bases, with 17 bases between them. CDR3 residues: CASSKSPSGYGANVLTF. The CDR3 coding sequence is TGTGCCAGCAGCAAGAGCCCCTCTGGCTATGGGGCCAACGTCCTGACTTTC.

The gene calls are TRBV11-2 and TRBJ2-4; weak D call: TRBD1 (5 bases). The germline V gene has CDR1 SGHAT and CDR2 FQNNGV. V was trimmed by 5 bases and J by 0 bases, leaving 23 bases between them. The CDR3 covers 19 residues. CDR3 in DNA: TGTGCCAGCAGCCCGCGAGGACACCAACAAAAAGTAGCCAAAAACATTCAGTACTTC. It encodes CASSPRGHQQKVAKNIQYF.

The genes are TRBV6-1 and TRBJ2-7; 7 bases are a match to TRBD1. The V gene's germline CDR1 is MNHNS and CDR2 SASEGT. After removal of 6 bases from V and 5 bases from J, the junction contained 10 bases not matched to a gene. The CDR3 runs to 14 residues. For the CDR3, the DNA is TGTGCCAGCAGCCAGGGACAGCCCCCCGACGAGCAGTACTTC. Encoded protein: CASSQGQPPDEQYF.

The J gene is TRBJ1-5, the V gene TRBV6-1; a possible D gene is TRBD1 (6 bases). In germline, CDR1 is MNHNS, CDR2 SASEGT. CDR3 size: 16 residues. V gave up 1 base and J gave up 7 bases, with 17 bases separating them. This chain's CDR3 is CASSEVVPGDRQPQHF. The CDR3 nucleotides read TGTGCCAGCAGTGAAGTTGTCCCAGGGGATCGACAGCCCCAGCATTTT.

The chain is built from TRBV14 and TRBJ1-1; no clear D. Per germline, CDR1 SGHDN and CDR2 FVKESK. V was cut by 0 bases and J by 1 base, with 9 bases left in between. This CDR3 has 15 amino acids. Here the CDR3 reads CASSQDPNWNTEAFF. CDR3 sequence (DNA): TGTGCCAGCAGCCAAGATCCAAATTGGAACACTGAAGCTTTCTTT.

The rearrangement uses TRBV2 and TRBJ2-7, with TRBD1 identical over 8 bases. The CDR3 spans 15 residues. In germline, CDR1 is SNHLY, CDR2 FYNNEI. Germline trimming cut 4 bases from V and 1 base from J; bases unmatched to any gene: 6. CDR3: CASSGRTGYSYEQYF. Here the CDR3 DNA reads TGTGCCAGCAGTGGCAGGACAGGGTATTCCTACGAGCAGTACTTC.

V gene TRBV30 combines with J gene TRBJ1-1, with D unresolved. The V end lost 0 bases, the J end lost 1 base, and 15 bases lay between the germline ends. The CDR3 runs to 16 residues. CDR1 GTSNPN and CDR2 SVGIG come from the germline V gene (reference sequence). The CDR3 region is CAWSVTIKQTNTEAFF. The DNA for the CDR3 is TGTGCCTGGAGTGTGACGATAAAACAAACGAACACTGAAGCTTTCTTT. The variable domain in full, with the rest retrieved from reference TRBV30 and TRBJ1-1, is SQTIHQWPATLVQPVGSPLSLECTVEGTSNPNLYWYRQAAGRGLQLLFYSVGIGQISSEVPQNLSASRPQDRQFILSSKKLLLSDSGFYLCAWSVTIKQTNTEAFFGQGTRLTVV.